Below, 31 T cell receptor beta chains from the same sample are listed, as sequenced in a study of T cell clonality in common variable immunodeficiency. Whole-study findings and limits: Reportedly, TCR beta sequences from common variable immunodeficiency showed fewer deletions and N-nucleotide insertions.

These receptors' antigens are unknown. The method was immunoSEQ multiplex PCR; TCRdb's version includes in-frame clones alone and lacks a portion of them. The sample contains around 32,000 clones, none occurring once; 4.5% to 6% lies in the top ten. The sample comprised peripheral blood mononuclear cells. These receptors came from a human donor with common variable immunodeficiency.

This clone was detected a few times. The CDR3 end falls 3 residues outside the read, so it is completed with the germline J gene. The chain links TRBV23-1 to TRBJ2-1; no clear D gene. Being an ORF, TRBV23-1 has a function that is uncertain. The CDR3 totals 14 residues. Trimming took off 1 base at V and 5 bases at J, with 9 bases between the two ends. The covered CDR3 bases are TGCGCCAGCAGTCAATACACGCAGGACAATGAG. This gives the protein CASSQYTQDNE. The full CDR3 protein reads CASSQYTQDNEQFF.

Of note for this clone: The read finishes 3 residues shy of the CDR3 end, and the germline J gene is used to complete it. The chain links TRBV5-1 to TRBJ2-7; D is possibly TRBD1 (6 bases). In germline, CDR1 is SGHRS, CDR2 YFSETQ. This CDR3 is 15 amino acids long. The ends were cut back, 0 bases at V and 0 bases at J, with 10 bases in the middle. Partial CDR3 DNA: TGCGCCAGCAGCTTGGACCCGGACAGCTCCTACGAG. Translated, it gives CASSLDPDSSYE. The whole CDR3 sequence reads CASSLDPDSSYEQYF.

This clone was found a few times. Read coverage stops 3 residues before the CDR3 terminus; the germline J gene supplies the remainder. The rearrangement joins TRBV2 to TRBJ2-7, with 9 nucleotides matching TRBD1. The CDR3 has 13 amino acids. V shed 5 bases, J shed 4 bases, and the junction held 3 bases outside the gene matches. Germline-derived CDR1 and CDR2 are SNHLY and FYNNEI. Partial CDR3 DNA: TGTGCCAGCAGTTCACAGGGGGCGTACGAG. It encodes CASSSQGAYE. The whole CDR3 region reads CASSSQGAYEQYF.

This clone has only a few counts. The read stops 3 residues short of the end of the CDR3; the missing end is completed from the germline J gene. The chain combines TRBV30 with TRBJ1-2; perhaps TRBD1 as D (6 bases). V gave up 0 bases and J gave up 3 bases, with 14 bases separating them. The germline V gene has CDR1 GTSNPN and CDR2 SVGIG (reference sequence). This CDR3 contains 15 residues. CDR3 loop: CAWSVSFGGDYGYTF. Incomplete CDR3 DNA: TGTGCCTGGAGTGTTTCTTTTGGGGGCGACTATGGC.

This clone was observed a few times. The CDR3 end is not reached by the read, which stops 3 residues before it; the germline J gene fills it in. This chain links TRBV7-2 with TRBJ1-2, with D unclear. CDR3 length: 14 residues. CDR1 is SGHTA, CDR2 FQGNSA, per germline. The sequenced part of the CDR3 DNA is TGTGCCAGCAGCCTAGATACACGCCTAGAGCGC. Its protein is CASSLDTRLER. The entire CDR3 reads CASSLDTRLERYTF. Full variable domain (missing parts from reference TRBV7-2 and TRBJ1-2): GAGVSQSPSNKVTEKGKDVELRCDPISGHTALYWYRQSLGQGLEFLIYFQGNSAPDKSGLPSDRFSAERTGGSVSTLTIQRTQQEDSAVYLCASSLDTRLERYTFGSGTRLTVV.

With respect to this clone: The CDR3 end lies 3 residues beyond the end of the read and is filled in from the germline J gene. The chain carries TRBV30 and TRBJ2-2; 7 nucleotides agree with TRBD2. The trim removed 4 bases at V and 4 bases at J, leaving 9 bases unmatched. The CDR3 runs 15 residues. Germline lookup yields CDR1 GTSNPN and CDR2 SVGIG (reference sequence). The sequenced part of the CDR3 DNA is TGTGCCTGGAACTTCTTGGGGGGGGGCACCGGGGAG. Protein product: CAWNFLGGGTGE. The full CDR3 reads CAWNFLGGGTGELFF.

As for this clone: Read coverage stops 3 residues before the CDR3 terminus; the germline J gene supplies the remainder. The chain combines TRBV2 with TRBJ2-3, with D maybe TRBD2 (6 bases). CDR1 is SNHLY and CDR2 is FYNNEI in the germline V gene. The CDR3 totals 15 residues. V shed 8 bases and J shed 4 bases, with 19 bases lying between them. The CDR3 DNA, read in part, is TGTGCCAGCGTTGGAGGGCTGAGTACCCCAGATACG. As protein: CASVGGLSTPDT. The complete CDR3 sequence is CASVGGLSTPDTQYF. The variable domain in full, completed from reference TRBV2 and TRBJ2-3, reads EPEVTQTPSHQVTQMGQEVILRCVPISNHLYFYWYRQILGQKVEFLVSFYNNEISEKSEIFDDQFSVERPDGSNFTLKIRSTKLEDSAMYFCASVGGLSTPDTQYFGPGTRLTVL.

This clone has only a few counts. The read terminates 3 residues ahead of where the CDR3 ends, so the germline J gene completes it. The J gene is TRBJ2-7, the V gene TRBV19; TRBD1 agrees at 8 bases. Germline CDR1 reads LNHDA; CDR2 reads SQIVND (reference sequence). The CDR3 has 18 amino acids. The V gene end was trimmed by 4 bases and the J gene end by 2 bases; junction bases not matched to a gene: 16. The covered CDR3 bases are TGTGCCAGTAGTAAGACAAGCCCCCTTGGACAGGGTGCCTACGAG. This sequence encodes CASSKTSPLGQGAYE. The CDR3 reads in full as CASSKTSPLGQGAYEQYF.

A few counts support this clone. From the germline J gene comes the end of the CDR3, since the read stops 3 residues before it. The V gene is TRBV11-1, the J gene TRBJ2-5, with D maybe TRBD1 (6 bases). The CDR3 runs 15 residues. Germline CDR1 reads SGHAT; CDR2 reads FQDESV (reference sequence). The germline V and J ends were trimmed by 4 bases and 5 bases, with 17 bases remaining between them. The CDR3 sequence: CASSSKQGHGETQYF. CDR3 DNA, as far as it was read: TGTGCCAGCAGCTCAAAACAGGGACACGGGGAGACC. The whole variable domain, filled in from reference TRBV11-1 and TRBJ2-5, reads EAEVAQSPRYKITEKSQAVAFWCDPISGHATLYWYRQILGQGPELLVQFQDESVVDDSQLPKDRFSAERLKGVDSTLKIQPAELGDSAMYLCASSSKQGHGETQYFGPGTRLLVL.

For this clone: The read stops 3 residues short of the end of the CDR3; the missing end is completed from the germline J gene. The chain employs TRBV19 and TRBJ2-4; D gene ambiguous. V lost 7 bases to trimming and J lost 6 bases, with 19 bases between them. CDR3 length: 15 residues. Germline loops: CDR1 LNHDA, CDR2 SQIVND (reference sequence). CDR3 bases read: TGTGCCAGTAACACCCCTTCACCGTACCTAAACATT. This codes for CASNTPSPYLNI. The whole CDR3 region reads CASNTPSPYLNIQYF.

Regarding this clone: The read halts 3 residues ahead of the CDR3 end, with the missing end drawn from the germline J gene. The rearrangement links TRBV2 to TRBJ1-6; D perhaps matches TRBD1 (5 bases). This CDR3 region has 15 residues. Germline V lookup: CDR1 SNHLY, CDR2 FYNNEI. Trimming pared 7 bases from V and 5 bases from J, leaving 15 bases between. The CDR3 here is CASTSQGGHNSPLHF. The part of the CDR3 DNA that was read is TGTGCCAGCACATCCCAGGGAGGACATAATTCACCC.

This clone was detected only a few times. The DNA read from the CDR3 is TGTGCCAGCACCCCGTGGGGACAGCCCACCTACGAG. Residues: CASTPWGQPTYE. From start to end, the CDR3 is CASTPWGQPTYEQYF. The chain has TRBV11-2 and TRBJ2-7; TRBD1 matches 7 bases. The CDR3 goes on 3 residues after the read ends, and that part is filled in from the germline J gene. In germline, CDR1 is SGHAT, CDR2 FQNNGV. Germline trimming cut 7 bases from V and 2 bases from J; bases unmatched to any gene: 11. This CDR3 is 15 amino acids long. The full variable domain, with the rest looked up from reference TRBV11-2 and TRBJ2-7, is EAGVAQSPRYKIIEKRQSVAFWCNPISGHATLYWYQQILGQGPKLLIQFQNNGVVDDSQLPKDRFSAERLKGVDSTLKIQPAKLEDSAVYLCASTPWGQPTYEQYFGPGTRLTVT.

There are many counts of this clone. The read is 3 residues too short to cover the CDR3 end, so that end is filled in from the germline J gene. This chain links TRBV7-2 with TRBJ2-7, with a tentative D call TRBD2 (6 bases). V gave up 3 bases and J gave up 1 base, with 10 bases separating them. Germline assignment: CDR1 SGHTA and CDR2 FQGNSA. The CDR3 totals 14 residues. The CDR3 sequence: CASSFGGLSYEQYF. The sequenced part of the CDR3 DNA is TGTGCCAGCAGCTTTGGCGGACTATCCTACGAG.

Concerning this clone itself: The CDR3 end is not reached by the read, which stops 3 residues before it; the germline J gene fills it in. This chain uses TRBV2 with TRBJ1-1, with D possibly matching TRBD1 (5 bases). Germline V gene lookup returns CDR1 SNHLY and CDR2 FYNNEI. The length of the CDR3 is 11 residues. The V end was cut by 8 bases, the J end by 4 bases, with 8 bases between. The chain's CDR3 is CASRGGTEAFF. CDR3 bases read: TGTGCCAGCCGGGGGGGCACTGAA.

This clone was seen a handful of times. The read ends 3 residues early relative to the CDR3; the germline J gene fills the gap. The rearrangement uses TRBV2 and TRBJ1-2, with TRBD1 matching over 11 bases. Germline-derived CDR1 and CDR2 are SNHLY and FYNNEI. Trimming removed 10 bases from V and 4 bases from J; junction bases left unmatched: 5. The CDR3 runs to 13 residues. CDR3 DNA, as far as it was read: TGTGCCAAGGGACAGGGGGACAGCTATGGC. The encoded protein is CAKGQGDSYG. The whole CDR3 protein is CAKGQGDSYGYTF.

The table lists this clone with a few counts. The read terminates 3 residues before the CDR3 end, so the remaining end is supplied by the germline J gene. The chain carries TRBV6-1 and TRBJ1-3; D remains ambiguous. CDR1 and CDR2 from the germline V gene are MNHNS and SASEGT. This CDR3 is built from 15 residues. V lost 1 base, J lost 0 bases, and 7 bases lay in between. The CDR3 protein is CASSEDGYSGNTIYF. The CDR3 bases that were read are TGTGCCAGCAGTGAAGACGGGTACTCTGGAAACACC.

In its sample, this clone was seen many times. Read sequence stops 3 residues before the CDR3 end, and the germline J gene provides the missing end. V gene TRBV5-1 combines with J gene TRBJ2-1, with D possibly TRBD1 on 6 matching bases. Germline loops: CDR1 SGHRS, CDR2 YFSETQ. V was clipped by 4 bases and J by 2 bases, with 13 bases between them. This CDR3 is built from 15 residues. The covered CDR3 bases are TGCGCCAGCAGCCCGTTACAGGGAACCTACAATGAG. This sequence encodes CASSPLQGTYNE. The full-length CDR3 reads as CASSPLQGTYNEQFF. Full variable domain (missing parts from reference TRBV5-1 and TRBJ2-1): KAGVTQTPRYLIKTRGQQVTLSCSPISGHRSVSWYQQTPGQGLQFLFEYFSETQRNKGNFPGRFSGRQFSNSRSEMNVSTLELGDSALYLCASSPLQGTYNEQFFGPGTRLTVL.

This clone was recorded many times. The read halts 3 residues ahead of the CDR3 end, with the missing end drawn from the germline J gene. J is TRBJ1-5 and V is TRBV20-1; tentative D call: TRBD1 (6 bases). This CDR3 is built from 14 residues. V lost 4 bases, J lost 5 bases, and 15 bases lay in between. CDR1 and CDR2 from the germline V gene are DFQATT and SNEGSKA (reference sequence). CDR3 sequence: CSAIQGTTHQPQHF. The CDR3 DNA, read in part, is TGCAGTGCTATACAGGGTACCACCCATCAGCCC.

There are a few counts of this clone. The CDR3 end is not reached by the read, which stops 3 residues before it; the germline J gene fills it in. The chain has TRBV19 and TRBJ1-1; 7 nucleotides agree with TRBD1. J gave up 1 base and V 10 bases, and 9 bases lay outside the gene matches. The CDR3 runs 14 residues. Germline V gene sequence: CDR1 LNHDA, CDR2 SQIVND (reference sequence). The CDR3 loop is CATEPAGGNTEAFF. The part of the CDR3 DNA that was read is TGTGCCACCGAGCCGGCAGGGGGGAACACTGAA.

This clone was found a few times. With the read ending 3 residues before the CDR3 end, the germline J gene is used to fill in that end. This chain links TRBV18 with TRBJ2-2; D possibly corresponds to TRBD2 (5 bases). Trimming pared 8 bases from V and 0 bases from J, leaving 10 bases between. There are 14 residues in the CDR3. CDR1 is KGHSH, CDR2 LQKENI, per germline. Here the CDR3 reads CASASGPNTGELFF. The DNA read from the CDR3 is TGTGCCAGCGCCAGCGGTCCGAACACCGGGGAG.

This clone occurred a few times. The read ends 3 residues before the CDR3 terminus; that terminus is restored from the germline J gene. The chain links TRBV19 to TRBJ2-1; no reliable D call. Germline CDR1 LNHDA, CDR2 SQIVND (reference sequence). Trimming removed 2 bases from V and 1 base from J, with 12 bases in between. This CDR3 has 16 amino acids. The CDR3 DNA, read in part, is TGTGCCAGTAGTATATCGTCAGTATTTTCCTACAATGAG. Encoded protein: CASSISSVFSYNE. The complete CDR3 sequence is CASSISSVFSYNEQFF.

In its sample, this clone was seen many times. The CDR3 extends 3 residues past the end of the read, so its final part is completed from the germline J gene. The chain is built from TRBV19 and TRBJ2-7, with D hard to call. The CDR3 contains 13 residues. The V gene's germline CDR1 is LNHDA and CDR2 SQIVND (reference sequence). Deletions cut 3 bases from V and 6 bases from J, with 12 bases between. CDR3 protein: CASSMRSTPEQYF. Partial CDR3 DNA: TGTGCCAGTAGTATGCGAAGTACGCCCGAG.

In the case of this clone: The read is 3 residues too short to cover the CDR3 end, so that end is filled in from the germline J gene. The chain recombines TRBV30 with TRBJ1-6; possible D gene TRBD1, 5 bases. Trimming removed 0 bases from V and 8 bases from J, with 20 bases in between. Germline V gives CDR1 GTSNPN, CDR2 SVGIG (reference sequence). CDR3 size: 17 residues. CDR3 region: CAWSVGWLVGQDSPLHF. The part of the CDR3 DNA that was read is TGTGCCTGGAGTGTCGGGTGGCTTGTGGGGCAGGATTCACCC.

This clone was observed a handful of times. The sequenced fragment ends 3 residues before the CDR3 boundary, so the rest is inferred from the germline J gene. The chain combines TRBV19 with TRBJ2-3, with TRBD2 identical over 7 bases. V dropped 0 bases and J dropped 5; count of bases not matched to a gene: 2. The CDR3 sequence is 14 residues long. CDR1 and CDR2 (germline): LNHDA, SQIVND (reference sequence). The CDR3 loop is CASSIEAGVDTQYF. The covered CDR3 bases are TGTGCCAGTAGTATAGAGGCGGGGGTAGATACG.

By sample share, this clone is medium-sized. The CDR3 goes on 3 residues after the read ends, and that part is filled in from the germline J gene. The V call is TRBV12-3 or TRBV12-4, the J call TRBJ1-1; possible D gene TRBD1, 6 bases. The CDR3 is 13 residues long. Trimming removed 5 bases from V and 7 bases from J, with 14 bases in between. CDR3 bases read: TGTGCCAGCAGTCTTACACAGGGTCTTGAA. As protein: CASSLTQGLE. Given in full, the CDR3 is CASSLTQGLEAFF.

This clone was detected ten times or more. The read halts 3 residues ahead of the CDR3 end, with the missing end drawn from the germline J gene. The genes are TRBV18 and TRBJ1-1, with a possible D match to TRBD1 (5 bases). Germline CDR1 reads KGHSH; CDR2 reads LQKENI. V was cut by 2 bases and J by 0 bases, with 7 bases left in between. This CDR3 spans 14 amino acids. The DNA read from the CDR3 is TGTGCCAGCTCACCAGACAGTTTGAACACTGAA. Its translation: CASSPDSLNTE. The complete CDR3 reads CASSPDSLNTEAFF.

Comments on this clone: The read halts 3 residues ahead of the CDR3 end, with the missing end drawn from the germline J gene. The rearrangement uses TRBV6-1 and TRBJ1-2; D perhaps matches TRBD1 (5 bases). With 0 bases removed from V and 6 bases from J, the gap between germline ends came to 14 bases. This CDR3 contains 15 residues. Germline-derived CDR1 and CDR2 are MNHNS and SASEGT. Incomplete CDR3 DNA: TGTGCCAGCAGTGAAGCGCTGGCAGGGTATGATGGC. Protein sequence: CASSEALAGYDG. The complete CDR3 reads CASSEALAGYDGYTF.

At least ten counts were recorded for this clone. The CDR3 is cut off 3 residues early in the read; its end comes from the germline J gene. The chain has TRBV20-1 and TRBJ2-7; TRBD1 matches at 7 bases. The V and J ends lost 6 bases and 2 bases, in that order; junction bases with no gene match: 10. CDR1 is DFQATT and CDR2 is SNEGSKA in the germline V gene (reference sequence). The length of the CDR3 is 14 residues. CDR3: CSAADRDSAYEQYF. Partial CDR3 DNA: TGCAGTGCAGCCGACCGGGACAGCGCCTACGAG.

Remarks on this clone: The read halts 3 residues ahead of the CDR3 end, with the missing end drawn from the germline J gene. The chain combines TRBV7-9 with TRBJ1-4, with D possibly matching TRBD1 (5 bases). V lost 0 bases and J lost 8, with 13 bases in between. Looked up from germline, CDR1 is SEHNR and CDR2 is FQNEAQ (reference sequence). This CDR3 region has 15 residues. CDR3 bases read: TGTGCCAGCAGCTTAGCCGGGGGGTTTGGAGAAAAA. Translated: CASSLAGGFGEK. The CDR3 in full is CASSLAGGFGEKLFF.

Incomplete CDR3 DNA: TGCGCCAGCAAGGGGGATGCGCTCTACGAG. This sequence encodes CASKGDALYE. The complete CDR3 reads CASKGDALYEQYF. V and J are TRBV5-1 and TRBJ2-7; weak D call: TRBD1 (6 bases). The read halts 3 residues ahead of the CDR3 end, with the missing end drawn from the germline J gene. V lost 6 bases and J lost 3, with 13 bases in between. This CDR3 contains 13 residues. Germline V lookup: CDR1 SGHRS, CDR2 YFSETQ.

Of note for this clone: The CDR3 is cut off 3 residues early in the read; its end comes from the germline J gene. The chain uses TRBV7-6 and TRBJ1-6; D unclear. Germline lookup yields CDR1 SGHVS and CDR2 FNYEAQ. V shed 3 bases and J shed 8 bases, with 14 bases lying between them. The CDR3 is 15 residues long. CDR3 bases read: TGTGCCAGCAGCTTTCTAGAGGAGCGGGATTCACCC. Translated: CASSFLEERDSP. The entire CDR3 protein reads CASSFLEERDSPLHF.